The 16 T cell receptor beta chains given below trace back to one sample, sequenced in a study of OX40 agonist ivuxolimab in advanced cancers. The assay was immunoSEQ multiplex PCR, and TCRdb's table has in-frame clones only and misses some. Of fewer than 80,000 clones in the sample, around four fifths were seen once. The material was CD4+ or CD8+ T cells sorted from blood, obtained in a trial of the OX40 agonist ivuxolimab. The receptors come from an adult with an advanced solid tumor such as melanoma, head and neck, liver or kidney cancer.

The chain joins TRBV6-5 to TRBJ2-7; D might be TRBD1 (5 bases). V lost 4 bases and J 6 bases, leaving 16 bases between the germline ends. This CDR3 region has 14 residues. Germline V lookup: CDR1 MNHEY, CDR2 SVGAGI. The CDR3: CASSWQGRVSEQYF. CDR3 DNA sequence: TGTGCCAGCAGTTGGCAGGGCCGGGTCTCCGAGCAGTACTTC.

The rearrangement joins TRBV27 to TRBJ1-1, with TRBD1 matching over 7 bases. This CDR3 is built from 14 residues. Per germline, CDR1 MNHEY and CDR2 SMNVEV (reference sequence). The junction had 9 bases not matched to a gene; V was cut back by 6 bases and J by 5 bases. For the CDR3, the DNA is TGTGCCAGCAGCCGAGAGACAGGGAGGACTGAAGCTTTCTTT. Residues: CASSRETGRTEAFF.

V usage is TRBV7-2 and J usage is TRBJ1-2; D is undetermined. The CDR3 length is 13 residues. Germline V gives CDR1 SGHTA, CDR2 FQGNSA. The ends were cut back, 1 base at V and 8 bases at J, with 11 bases in the middle. DNA for the CDR3: TGTGCCAGCAGCTTAGTATCGTCTTACGGCTACACCTTC. Translated, it gives CASSLVSSYGYTF.

Here the CDR3 DNA reads TGTGCCAGCAGTGAACGGGGTAGGAGCACAGATACGCAGTATTTT. Translation: CASSERGRSTDTQYF. The V gene is TRBV6-1, the J gene TRBJ2-3; possible D gene TRBD2, 5 bases. Trimming took 2 bases from V and 0 from J, leaving 9 bases between them. The CDR3 extends over 15 amino acids. From germline, CDR1 is MNHNS and CDR2 SASEGT.

The chain recombines TRBV5-5 with TRBJ2-4; TRBD1 matches 8 bases. The J segment lost 8 bases and the V segment lost 3 bases, leaving 7 bases of the junction unmatched. CDR1 is SGHKS, CDR2 YYEKEE, per germline (reference sequence). The CDR3 length is 14 residues. CDR3 bases: TGTGCCAGCAGCTCCAGGACAGGGAAGGACATTCAGTACTTC. Encoded protein: CASSSRTGKDIQYF.

The J gene is TRBJ2-7, the V gene TRBV27; 10 bases fit TRBD2. V was clipped by 6 bases and J by 5 bases; unmatched bases: 7. The CDR3 spans 14 residues. Germline assignment: CDR1 MNHEY and CDR2 SMNVEV (reference sequence). CDR3 loop: CASRAGTSVNEQYF. The CDR3 DNA follows: TGTGCCAGCAGGGCCGGGACTAGCGTAAACGAGCAGTACTTC.

The V and J genes are TRBV12-5 and TRBJ2-3; tentatively, D is TRBD2 (7 bases). V gave up 0 bases and J gave up 1 base, with 23 bases separating them. There are 20 residues in the CDR3. Germline V lookup: CDR1 LGHNT, CDR2 FRNRAP. CDR3 nucleotides: TGTGCTAGTGGTTTGGTCCCCGGATGGGCGGGGGCGAAGGGCACAGATACGCAGTATTTT. This sequence encodes CASGLVPGWAGAKGTDTQYF.

The rearrangement links TRBV27 to TRBJ2-7; no definite D call. CDR3 size: 14 residues. The V and J ends lost 5 bases and 1 base respectively, with 12 bases between them. In germline, CDR1 is MNHEY, CDR2 SMNVEV (reference sequence). The CDR3 region is CASSNRAFSYEQYF. CDR3 nucleotides: TGTGCCAGCAGTAACCGGGCCTTTTCCTACGAGCAGTACTTC.

The rearrangement uses TRBV6-5 and TRBJ2-7; tentatively, D is TRBD2 (7 bases). The CDR3 spans 15 residues. Germline V CDR1 and CDR2: MNHEY, SVGAGI. V lost 2 bases, J lost 4 bases, and 15 bases lay in between. CDR3 DNA sequence: TGTGCCAGCAGTTACCTAGGGGGGGGGAGGTACGAGCAGTACTTC. This sequence encodes CASSYLGGGRYEQYF.

This clone was seen a handful of times. V is TRBV9 and J is TRBJ2-7; 9 bases fit TRBD1. CDR1 and CDR2 from the germline V gene are SGDLS and YYNGEE. CDR3 length: 15 amino acids. V was clipped by 4 bases and J by 2 bases; unmatched bases: 7. Written as DNA, the CDR3 is TGTGCCAGCAGCTCGGGACAGGGAGTAACCTACGAGCAGTACTTC. Protein product: CASSSGQGVTYEQYF.

J is TRBJ1-5 and V is TRBV19; 9 nucleotides match TRBD1. Germline V gene lookup returns CDR1 LNHDA and CDR2 SQIVND (reference sequence). J was trimmed by 3 bases and V by 5 bases; bases with no gene match: 8. There are 16 residues in the CDR3. The CDR3 sequence is CASSPRGQGDNQPQHF. In DNA, the CDR3 is TGTGCCAGTAGTCCAAGGGGACAGGGAGACAATCAGCCCCAGCATTTT.

This clone appeared a few times. The J gene is TRBJ2-2, the V gene TRBV10-3; TRBD2 aligns across 7 bases. V dropped 6 bases and J dropped 0; count of bases not matched to a gene: 4. The CDR3 is 15 amino acids. CDR1 and CDR2 from the germline V gene are ENHRY and SYGVKD. The CDR3 spells CAIRSGATNTGELFF. The CDR3 DNA reads as TGTGCCATCAGGAGCGGGGCGACGAACACCGGGGAGCTGTTTTTT.

This CDR3 reads CASSQEGWAGTEAFF. The CDR3 DNA follows: TGTGCCAGCAGCCAAGAGGGTTGGGCCGGCACTGAAGCTTTCTTT. The genes are TRBV4-2 and TRBJ1-1; D uncertain. Trimming left V 0 bases short and J 4 bases short, with 12 bases between. This CDR3 comprises 15 residues. The germline gives CDR1 LGHNA, CDR2 YNFKEQ.

The V and J genes are TRBV2 and TRBJ2-4, with 15 bases lining up with TRBD2. With V trimmed by 1 base and J by 10 bases, 2 bases remained unmatched. The CDR3 has 15 residues. Germline V CDR1 and CDR2: SNHLY, FYNNEI. CDR3 DNA sequence: TGTGCCAGCAGTGAAGGGGGGACTAGCGGGAGGATTCAGTACTTC. Its protein product is CASSEGGTSGRIQYF.

The V and J genes are TRBV5-1 and TRBJ2-1, with 9 bases that match TRBD2. CDR3 size: 15 residues. V gave up 4 bases and J gave up 6 bases; unmatched junction bases: 8. In germline, CDR1 is SGHRS, CDR2 YFSETQ. The chain's CDR3 is CASSIIAGESNEQFF. Here the CDR3 DNA reads TGCGCCAGCAGCATTATAGCGGGAGAGAGCAATGAGCAGTTCTTC.

This chain joins TRBV10-3 and TRBJ2-7; D uncertain. Germline V gene data show CDR1 as ENHRY and CDR2 as SYGVKD. The CDR3 totals 15 residues. V was shortened by 3 bases and J by 1 base, with 13 bases between the two germline ends. The CDR3 nucleotides read TGTGCCATCAGTGACGTGGGAAGAGGATCCTACGAGCAGTACTTC. As protein: CAISDVGRGSYEQYF.